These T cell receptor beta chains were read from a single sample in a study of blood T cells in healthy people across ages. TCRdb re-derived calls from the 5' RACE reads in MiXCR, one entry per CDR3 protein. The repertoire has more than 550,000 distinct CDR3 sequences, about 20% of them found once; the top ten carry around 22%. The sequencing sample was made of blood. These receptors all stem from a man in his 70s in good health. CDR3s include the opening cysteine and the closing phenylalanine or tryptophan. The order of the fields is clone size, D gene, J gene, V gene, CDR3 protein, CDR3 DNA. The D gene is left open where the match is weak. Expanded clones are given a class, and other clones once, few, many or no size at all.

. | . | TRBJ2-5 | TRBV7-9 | CASSLMGTQQETQYF | TGTGCCAGCAGCTTGATGGGGACGCAACAAGAGACCCAGTACTTC
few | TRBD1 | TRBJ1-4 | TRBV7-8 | CASSLYGTGGFFTNEKLFF | TGTGCCAGCAGCTTATACGGGACAGGGGGCTTTTTCACTAATGAAAAACTGTTTTTT
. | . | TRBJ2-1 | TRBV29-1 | CSVRADNPNEQFF | TGCAGCGTTCGGGCTGACAACCCCAATGAGCAGTTCTTC
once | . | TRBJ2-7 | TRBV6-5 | CASNEGYEQYF | TGTGCCAGCAATGAGGGCTACGAGCAGTACTTC
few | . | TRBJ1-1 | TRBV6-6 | CASSSVLGAFF | TGTGCCAGCAGTTCCGTACTTGGGGCTTTCTTT
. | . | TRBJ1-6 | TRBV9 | CASSVEGDNSPLHF | TGTGCCAGCAGCGTCGAGGGGGATAATTCACCCCTCCACTTT
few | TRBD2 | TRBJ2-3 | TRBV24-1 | CATSDSTSGTDTQYF | TGTGCCACCAGTGATTCGACTAGCGGCACAGATACGCAGTATTTT
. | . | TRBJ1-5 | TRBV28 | CASSLVVYSNQPQHF | TGTGCCAGCAGTTTAGTGGTGTATAGCAATCAGCCCCAGCATTTT
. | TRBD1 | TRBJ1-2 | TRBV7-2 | CASSEDRSYGYTF | TGTGCCAGCAGCGAGGACAGGAGCTATGGCTACACCTTC
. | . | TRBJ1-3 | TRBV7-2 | CASSLVVGSISSGNTIYF | TGTGCCAGTAGCTTAGTGGTAGGGTCGATAAGCTCTGGAAACACCATATATTTT
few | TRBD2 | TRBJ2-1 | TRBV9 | CASRATSGNEQFF | TGTGCCAGCAGGGCCACTAGCGGGAATGAGCAGTTCTTC
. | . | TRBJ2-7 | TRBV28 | CASSLSGSQEAQYF | TGTGCCAGCAGTTTATCGGGCAGCCAAGAGGCCCAGTACTTC
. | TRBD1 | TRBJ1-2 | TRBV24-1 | CATSGMGTVYGYTF | TGTGCCACCAGTGGGATGGGGACAGTCTATGGCTACACCTTC
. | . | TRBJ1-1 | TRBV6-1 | CASSEAEGWKARNTEAFF | TGTGCCAGCAGTGAAGCGGAGGGGTGGAAGGCGAGGAACACTGAAGCTTTCTTT
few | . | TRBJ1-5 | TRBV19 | CASSLSGLGNQPQHF | TGTGCCAGTAGTTTGTCCGGTCTGGGCAATCAGCCCCAGCATTTT
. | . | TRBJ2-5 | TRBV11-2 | CASSLVWQGETQYF | TGTGCCAGCAGCTTAGTTTGGCAGGGAGAGACCCAGTACTTC
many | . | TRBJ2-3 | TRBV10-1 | CASSDSVGSTDTQYF | TGCGCCAGCAGTGATTCGGTAGGCTCCACAGATACGCAGTATTTT
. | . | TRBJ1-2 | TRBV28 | CASQTGSLYYGYTF | TGTGCCAGCCAAACAGGGAGCCTTTACTATGGCTACACCTTC
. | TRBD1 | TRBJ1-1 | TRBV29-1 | CGAPREGATEAFF | TGCGGCGCCCCGAGGGAGGGGGCCACTGAAGCTTTCTTT
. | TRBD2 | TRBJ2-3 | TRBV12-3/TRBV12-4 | CASSLGTSGGDTDTQYF | TGTGCCAGCAGTCTTGGGACTAGCGGGGGGGATACAGATACGCAGTATTTT
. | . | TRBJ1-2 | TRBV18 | CASSPLGRYGYTF | TGTGCCAGCTCACCATTAGGCAGATATGGCTACACCTTC
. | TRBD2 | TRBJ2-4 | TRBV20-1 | CSAQPGGLAKNIQYF | TGCAGTGCACAGCCCGGGGGGTTAGCCAAAAACATTCAGTACTTC
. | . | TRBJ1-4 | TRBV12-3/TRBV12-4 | CASTRGNEKLFF | TGTGCCAGCACCAGAGGAAATGAAAAACTGTTTTTT